The clone carrying this TCR beta chain has at least ten counts. Its antigen is not known. This sample was included in a study of response to subunit inactivated influenza vaccine. TCRdb analysed the RT-PCR reads with MiXCR anew, one entry per CDR3 protein. The sample lists hundreds of thousands of distinct CDR3 sequences, 14% occurring once. Regarding the study as a whole: Each seasonal influenza vaccination recruits few new T cells, the authors suggested.

This CDR3 spans 17 amino acids. Looked up from germline, CDR1 is MDHEN and CDR2 is SYDVKM. V lost 5 bases and J lost 6; bases outside the gene matches: 15. The TCR was taken from a middle-aged man who received an inactivated influenza vaccine. The rearrangement links TRBV28 to TRBJ2-2; 7 nucleotides agree with TRBD2. The sample consisted of PBMCs from blood, taken 14 days before vaccination. CDR3 nucleotide sequence: TGTGCCAGCAGTCCCTCACCGGGGGGAGGGCCTCCCGGGGAGCTGTTTTTT. This encodes CASSPSPGGGPPGELFF.